Listed below are T cell receptor beta chains from one sample, sequenced in a study of a mutant IDH1 vaccine in newly diagnosed glioma. Their antigen targets remain unknown. Using immunoSEQ multiplex PCR, the repertoire was profiled, and TCRdb retains in-frame clones only, with some absent. The sample records 40,000 to 45,000 clones, about four fifths being singletons. Sample: PBMCs, taken from a glioma patient whose treatment included an IDH1 peptide vaccine. The receptors originated from a woman aged 40 to 50 with glioma. Some clones in this sample may be carry-over from other donors' samples. CDR3s include the opening cysteine and the closing phenylalanine or tryptophan. Each record gives: V gene, clone size, J gene, D gene, CDR3 protein, CDR3 DNA. A D gene is named only where the DNA matches it firmly. Rows may omit the clone size; those that give it use once, few, many or a size class.

>TRBV7-9|.|TRBJ1-1|.
CASSSAPVAFF
TGTGCCAGCAGTTCAGCCCCCGTAGCTTTCTTT
>TRBV29-1|.|TRBJ1-2|.
CSVPGYTF
TGCAGCGTCCCTGGCTACACCTTC
>TRBV5-4|.|TRBJ2-1|.
CASSVGLDSYNEQFF
TGTGCCAGCAGCGTGGGACTGGACTCCTACAATGAGCAGTTCTTC
>TRBV29-1|once|TRBJ1-1|TRBD1
CSACLGTANTEAFF
TGCAGCGCCTGTCTGGGGACAGCGAACACTGAAGCTTTCTTT
>TRBV27|.|TRBJ2-3|TRBD2
CASSFSGGTQAGTDTQYF
TGTGCCAGCAGTTTTAGCGGGGGCACTCAGGCTGGCACAGATACGCAGTATTTT
>TRBV4-1|few|TRBJ1-5|.
CASSQYIGGAQPQHF
TGCGCCAGCAGCCAGTACATCGGGGGAGCTCAGCCCCAGCATTTT
>TRBV5-1|.|TRBJ1-2|.
CASSLGQANYGYTF
TGCGCCAGCAGCTTGGGACAGGCAAACTATGGCTACACCTTC
>TRBV28|.|TRBJ1-2|.
CASSRNPNYGYTF
TGTGCCAGCAGTAGGAACCCTAACTATGGCTACACCTTC
>TRBV4-2|.|TRBJ1-6|.
CASSLAMDSPLHF
TGTGCCAGCAGCCTTGCCATGGATTCACCCCTCCACTTT
>TRBV27|once|TRBJ2-7|TRBD2
CASSLSSGVGNEQYF
TGTGCCAGCAGTTTGAGTAGCGGGGTGGGTAACGAGCAGTACTTC
>TRBV6-5|.|TRBJ1-1|.
CASSYLTGTEAFF
TGTGCCAGCAGTTACCTTACAGGGACCGAAGCTTTCTTT
>TRBV7-2|.|TRBJ2-5|TRBD2
CASTRGGESGETQYF
TGTGCCAGCACCCGGGGGGGGGAATCCGGGGAGACCCAGTACTTC
>TRBV5-5|.|TRBJ2-5|.
CASSLTARETQYF
TGTGCCAGCAGCTTGACCGCTAGGGAGACCCAGTACTTC
>TRBV4-3|.|TRBJ2-7|.
CASSQDNAVPVRELLLHEQYF
TGCGCCAGCAGCCAAGATAACGCTGTCCCGGTTAGGGAACTACTACTACACGAGCAGTACTTC
>TRBV4-3|.|TRBJ2-7|TRBD2
CASSQFFRTGGSSYEQYF
TGCGCCAGCAGCCAATTTTTCCGGACGGGGGGTAGCTCCTACGAGCAGTACTTC
>TRBV9|.|TRBJ2-2|TRBD2
CASGLADNTGELFF
TGTGCTAGCGGGCTAGCGGATAACACCGGGGAGCTGTTTTTT
>TRBV2|.|TRBJ1-5|.
CASSGTFTDQPQHF
TGTGCCAGCAGTGGGACTTTTACGGATCAGCCCCAGCATTTT
>TRBV5-1|.|TRBJ2-2|.
CASSLGGSADTGELFF
TGCGCCAGCAGCCTCGGGGGTAGTGCGGACACCGGGGAGCTGTTTTTT
>TRBV11-2|.|TRBJ1-4|.
CASSQTLDREKLFF
TGTGCCAGCAGCCAAACCCTCGACAGAGAAAAACTGTTTTTT
>TRBV7-3|.|TRBJ1-1|TRBD1
CASSRQGTGATLLGTEAFF
TGTGCCAGCAGCCGCCAAGGGACAGGGGCGACTCTGCTAGGCACTGAAGCTTTCTTT
>TRBV4-2|.|TRBJ2-1|.
CASSQGPPYNEQFF
TGTGCCAGCAGCCAAGGTCCCCCTTACAATGAGCAGTTCTTC
>TRBV7-2|.|TRBJ1-4|.
CASSLRSMNEKLFF
TGTGCCAGCAGCTTAAGGTCTATGAATGAAAAACTGTTTTTT
>TRBV5-4|.|TRBJ1-1|.
CASSLSGVNAFF
TGTGCCAGCAGCTTGTCGGGGGTTAATGCTTTCTTT
>TRBV7-9|.|TRBJ2-3|.
CASSATVDTQYF
TGTGCCAGCAGCGCGACAGTAGATACGCAGTATTTT
>TRBV4-2|.|TRBJ1-5|.
CASSQGRGGRGLNQPQHF
TGTGCCAGCAGCCAAGGCCGAGGAGGCCGTGGCTTGAATCAGCCCCAGCATTTT
>TRBV18|.|TRBJ2-1|.
CASSRTQGTYNEQFF
TGTGCCAGCTCACGAACACAGGGTACTTACAATGAGCAGTTCTTC
>TRBV13|few|TRBJ2-1|.
CASGTLGRGQFF
TGTGCCAGCGGCACTCTCGGACGCGGGCAGTTCTTC
>TRBV4-3|.|TRBJ1-1|TRBD1
CASSSALRGSTEAFF
TGCGCCAGCAGCTCCGCCCTCAGGGGGAGCACTGAAGCTTTCTTT
>TRBV5-1|.|TRBJ2-7|.
CASSLANSYEQYF
TGCGCCAGCAGCTTGGCAAACTCCTACGAGCAGTACTTC
>TRBV18|.|TRBJ2-3|.
CASSPRDGETDTQYF
TGTGCCAGCTCACCGAGGGACGGGGAGACAGATACGCAGTATTTT
>TRBV27|.|TRBJ1-1|TRBD1
CASSPYSRGRGAFF
TGTGCCAGCAGTCCCTACTCCAGGGGGCGCGGAGCTTTCTTT
>TRBV25-1|.|TRBJ2-7|TRBD1
CASSGGQGYSYEQYF
TGTGCCAGCAGTGGGGGACAGGGCTACTCCTACGAGCAGTACTTC
>TRBV9|.|TRBJ1-2|TRBD1
CASSPSTGVGYGYTF
TGTGCCAGCAGCCCATCGACAGGGGTGGGCTATGGCTACACCTTC
>TRBV5-1|.|TRBJ2-7|TRBD2
CASRPGLASYEQYF
TGCGCCAGCAGGCCGGGACTAGCGTCCTACGAGCAGTACTTC
>TRBV28|few|TRBJ1-4|TRBD1
CASSKLTGEGEKLFF
TGTGCCAGCAGTAAATTAACAGGGGAAGGCGAAAAACTGTTTTTT
>TRBV7-9|.|TRBJ1-2|.
CASSSDPGDGYTF
TGTGCCAGCAGCTCCGACCCAGGGGATGGCTACACCTTC
>TRBV6-1|.|TRBJ1-2|.
CASTLSRGAADGYTF
TGTGCCAGCACCCTAAGTAGGGGGGCCGCGGACGGCTACACCTTC
>TRBV5-6|.|TRBJ2-1|.
CASSLVQAEQFF
TGTGCCAGCAGCTTGGTGCAAGCCGAGCAGTTCTTC
>TRBV4-1|.|TRBJ1-3|.
CASSQIGLSGNTIYF
TGCGCCAGCAGCCAAATCGGACTATCTGGAAACACCATATATTTT
>TRBV7-9|.|TRBJ2-7|.
CASSRSGLTTYEQYF
TGTGCCAGCAGTCGCTCCGGGCTCACCACTTACGAGCAGTACTTC
>TRBV5-5|.|TRBJ2-3|.
CASSLYAGATTDTQYF
TGTGCCAGCAGCTTGTACGCAGGGGCCACGACAGATACGCAGTATTTT
>TRBV2|.|TRBJ2-7|TRBD1
CATGTGSYEQYF
TGTGCGACCGGGACAGGGTCCTACGAGCAGTACTTC
>TRBV7-8|.|TRBJ2-7|TRBD1
CASSIGQGRGEQYF
TGTGCCAGCAGCATCGGACAGGGACGAGGCGAGCAGTACTTC
>TRBV2|.|TRBJ2-3|.
CASIGPPRRDTQYF
TGTGCCAGCATAGGCCCACCCCGGAGAGATACGCAGTATTTT
>TRBV27|.|TRBJ2-3|TRBD1
CASTKRGDRGLGLTDTQYF
TGTGCCAGCACCAAGAGAGGGGACAGGGGGCTTGGTTTGACAGATACGCAGTATTTT
>TRBV14|.|TRBJ1-2|.
CASSQRLSYGYTF
TGTGCCAGCAGCCAACGGTTGAGCTATGGCTACACCTTC
>TRBV7-9|once|TRBJ2-7|TRBD1
CASSSGGTGVYEQYF
TGTGCCAGCAGCTCTGGGGGGACAGGGGTATACGAGCAGTACTTC
>TRBV27|.|TRBJ1-5|.
CASSFVGQPQHF
TGTGCCAGCAGTTTTGTGGGTCAGCCCCAGCATTTT
>TRBV5-1|.|TRBJ2-3|.
CASSPGGTTGDTQYF
TGCGCCAGCAGCCCCGGCGGGACAACAGGAGATACGCAGTATTTT
>TRBV28|.|TRBJ1-1|TRBD1
CASSLKLGTGLTEAFF
TGTGCCAGCAGTTTAAAATTGGGGACAGGGCTCACTGAAGCTTTCTTT
>TRBV4-1|.|TRBJ2-3|TRBD2
CASSQDRGLAGAQDTQYF
TGCGCCAGCAGCCAAGATCGGGGACTAGCGGGGGCGCAGGATACGCAGTATTTT
>TRBV5-6|.|TRBJ1-1|TRBD1
CASSPGAGGANTEAFF
TGTGCCAGCAGCCCGGGGGCAGGGGGCGCGAACACTGAAGCTTTCTTT
>TRBV2|.|TRBJ1-4|.
CASSENRKNEKLFF
TGTGCCAGCAGTGAGAACCGGAAGAATGAAAAACTGTTTTTT
>TRBV19|.|TRBJ2-7|.
CASSPPGLRDEQYF
TGTGCCAGTAGTCCGCCGGGACTTCGGGACGAGCAGTACTTC
>TRBV7-2|.|TRBJ1-5|TRBD1
CASSLGQGASQPQHF
TGTGCCAGCAGCTTAGGGCAGGGGGCCAGTCAGCCCCAGCATTTT
>TRBV6-5|once|TRBJ2-3|TRBD2
CASSLSGGPTDTQYF
TGTGCCAGCAGCCTTAGCGGGGGGCCCACAGATACGCAGTATTTT
>TRBV5-4|.|TRBJ2-7|TRBD2
CASSLGGTSGGPTWGEQYF
TGTGCCAGCAGCTTAGGCGGGACTAGCGGGGGCCCGACCTGGGGCGAGCAGTACTTC
>TRBV29-1|.|TRBJ1-3|TRBD1
CSVDVPGQGGRPGNTIYF
TGCAGCGTTGACGTCCCGGGACAGGGAGGACGGCCTGGAAACACCATATATTTT
>TRBV19|.|TRBJ1-4|.
CASSTGQGEKLFF
TGTGCCAGTAGCACCGGACAAGGCGAAAAACTGTTTTTT
>TRBV7-2|.|TRBJ2-3|.
CASSPRLGTDTQYF
TGTGCCAGCAGCCCAAGACTAGGCACAGATACGCAGTATTTT